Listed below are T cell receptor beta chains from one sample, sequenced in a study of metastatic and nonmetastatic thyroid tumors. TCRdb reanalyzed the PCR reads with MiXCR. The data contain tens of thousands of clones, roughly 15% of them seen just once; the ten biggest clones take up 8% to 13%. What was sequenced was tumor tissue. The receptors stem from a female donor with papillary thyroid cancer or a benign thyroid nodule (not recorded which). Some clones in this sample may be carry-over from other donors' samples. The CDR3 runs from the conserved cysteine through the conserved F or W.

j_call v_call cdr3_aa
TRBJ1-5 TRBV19 CASRILGTDQPQHF
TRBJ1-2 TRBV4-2 CASSQVRLYQRSREKGGYTF
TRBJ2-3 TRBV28 CASSFALADKVTDTQYF
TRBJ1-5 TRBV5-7 CASRPGGNQPQHF
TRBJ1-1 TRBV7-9 CASSPRSGSQAFF
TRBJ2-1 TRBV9 CASSVGSSYNEQFF
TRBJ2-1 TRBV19 CASSIGVAAYNEQFF
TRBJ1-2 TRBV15 CATSRDLTYGYTF
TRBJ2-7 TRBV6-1 CASNTGQGSYEQYF
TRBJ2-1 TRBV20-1 CSAREGSGRFEQFF
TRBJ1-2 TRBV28 CASSDPGQGLRGYTF
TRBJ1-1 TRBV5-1 CASSRDGGPMNTEAFF
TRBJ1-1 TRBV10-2 CASSPMSGTEAFF
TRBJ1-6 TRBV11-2 CASSLDGEGGSPLHF
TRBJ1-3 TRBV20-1 CSALIRESGNTIYF
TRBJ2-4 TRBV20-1 CSASRGRALAKNIQYF
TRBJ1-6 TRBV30 CAWDLTGTGRSPVHF
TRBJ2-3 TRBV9 CASSGQLGLAESTDTQYF
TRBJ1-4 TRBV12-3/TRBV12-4 CASTPWGGGEVGLFF
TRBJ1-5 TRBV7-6 CASSLEGYQPQHF
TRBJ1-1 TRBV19 CASSNSDRGWNTEAFF
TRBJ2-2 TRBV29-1 CSVEESGTNTGELFF
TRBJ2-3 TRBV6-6 CASSYSSFGTVPTDTQYF
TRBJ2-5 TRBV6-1 CASRVGASTLQETQYF
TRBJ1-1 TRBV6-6 CASIYSRQGVRTQAFF
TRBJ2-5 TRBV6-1 CASSIMTGGQETQYF
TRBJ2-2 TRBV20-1 CSARMVGELFF
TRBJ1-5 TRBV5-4 CASSLGTFTGFGGNQPQHF
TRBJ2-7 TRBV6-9 CAIHYRKSSYEQYF
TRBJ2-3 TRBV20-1 CSASQILGDTQYF
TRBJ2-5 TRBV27 CASSSRYQETQYF
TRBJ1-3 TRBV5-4 CASSLATFSGNTIYF
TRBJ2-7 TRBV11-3 CASSLGGYGEKYF
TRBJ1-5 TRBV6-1 CASSESVTHDGKPQHF
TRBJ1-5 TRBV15 CATSNIVGYYSNQPQHF
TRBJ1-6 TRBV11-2 CASSSQGSRSPLHF
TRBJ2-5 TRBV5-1 CASSLRGQDTQYF
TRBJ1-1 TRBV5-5 CASSLISMNTEAFF
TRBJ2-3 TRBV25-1 CASSDLDSGITDTQYF
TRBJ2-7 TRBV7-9 CASSDEGAQYF
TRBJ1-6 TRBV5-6 CASSHRGSPLNSPLHF
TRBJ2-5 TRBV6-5 CAISYGTGRDTQYF
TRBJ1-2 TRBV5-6 CASSPGTGENGYTF
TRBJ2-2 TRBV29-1 CSVVKVAVGATGELFF
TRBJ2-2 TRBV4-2 CASSQVGNGANTGELFF
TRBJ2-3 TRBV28 CASSFLAGTDTQYF
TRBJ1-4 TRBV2 CASSEIREKLFF
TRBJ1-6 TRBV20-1 CSALNIESSPLHF
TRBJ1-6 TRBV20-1 CSARDLRVSSPLHF
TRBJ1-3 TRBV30 CAGGGGPNGNTIYF
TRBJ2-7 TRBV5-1 CASMSGTAVHEQYF
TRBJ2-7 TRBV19 CACRYGDDDQYF
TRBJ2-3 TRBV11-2 CASSSDRASTDTQYF
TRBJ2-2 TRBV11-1 CASSFGLAALYTVELFF
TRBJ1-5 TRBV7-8 CASSLVQGFLGNQPQHF